A single sample gave rise to the 11 T cell receptor beta chains below, sequenced in a study of shared clonotypes between healthy human individuals. The assay was immunoSEQ multiplex PCR, and TCRdb's table has in-frame clones only and misses some. The sample records around 2.5 million clones, over 85% being singletons. Input material: naive CD4+ T cells from PBMCs. The sample's subset: CD45RA+ positively selected. The receptor source for this set is a man aged 18 to 29 in good health. Some clones in this sample may be carry-over from other donors' samples.

The V and J genes are TRBV7-9 and TRBJ1-5; D remains ambiguous. The V gene lost 3 bases and the J gene lost 5 bases, with 14 bases spanning the gap. The CDR3 spans 15 residues. The germline V gene has CDR1 SEHNR and CDR2 FQNEAQ (reference sequence). The CDR3: CASSLTGNSDQPQHF. CDR3 coding DNA: TGTGCCAGCAGCTTGACGGGTAATTCTGATCAGCCCCAGCATTTT.

The chain joins TRBV30 to TRBJ2-3, with 13 nucleotides matching TRBD2. V dropped 7 bases and J dropped 6; count of bases not matched to a gene: 7. Germline assignment: CDR1 GTSNPN and CDR2 SVGIG (reference sequence). The CDR3 spans 14 residues. The DNA for the CDR3 is TGTGCCTTCACTAGCGGGAGGGGTTGGGATACGCAGTATTTT. It specifies CAFTSGRGWDTQYF.

This clone was seen a single time. Other DNA sequences in the sample encode the same CDR3. The genes are TRBV7-9 and TRBJ2-5, with a possible D match to TRBD1 (6 bases). V was shortened by 1 base and J by 5 bases, with 8 bases between the two germline ends. Germline loops: CDR1 SEHNR, CDR2 FQNEAQ (reference sequence). The CDR3 extends over 13 amino acids. The CDR3 here is CASSLGGRETQYF. CDR3 DNA sequence: TGTGCCAGCAGCTTAGGGGGGCGGGAGACCCAGTACTTC.

This chain links TRBV11-2 with TRBJ2-5; the D gene is possibly TRBD2 (6 bases). The CDR3 runs to 13 residues. V lost 10 bases to trimming and J lost 3 bases, with 15 bases between them. Germline V gene data show CDR1 as SGHAT and CDR2 as FQNNGV. CDR3 region: CATGGGAKETQYF. CDR3 DNA: TGTGCCACGGGCGGCGGGGCCAAAGAGACCCAGTACTTC.

V usage is TRBV5-1 and J usage is TRBJ1-5; D gene ambiguous. Germline V gene lookup returns CDR1 SGHRS and CDR2 YFSETQ. There are 15 residues in the CDR3. Trimming took 0 bases from V and 6 from J, leaving 13 bases between them. The CDR3 coding sequence is TGCGCCAGCAGCTTGGACCCGGGAAGAAGTCAGCCCCAGCATTTT. This codes for CASSLDPGRSQPQHF.

The rearrangement uses TRBV5-1 and TRBJ1-1; tentatively, D is TRBD1 (5 bases). Germline V gene sequence: CDR1 SGHRS, CDR2 YFSETQ. The CDR3 contains 16 residues. The V end was cut by 2 bases, the J end by 1 base, with 15 bases between. The CDR3 spells CASSFESGGANTEAFF. The CDR3 DNA sequence: TGCGCCAGCAGCTTCGAATCTGGGGGTGCGAACACTGAAGCTTTCTTT.

This CDR3 is CASSYRTGTNEQFF. Written as DNA, the CDR3 is TGTGCCAGCAGCTATCGGACAGGGACCAATGAGCAGTTCTTC. The rearrangement joins TRBV11-2 to TRBJ2-1, with 8 bases lining up with TRBD1. Trimming at V came to 4 bases and at J to 6 bases, leaving 5 bases not matched to a gene. The CDR3 is 14 residues long. Looked up from germline, CDR1 is SGHAT and CDR2 is FQNNGV.

The CDR3 spells CASSYWTGGYSNQPQHF. The CDR3 nucleotides are TGTGCCAGCAGCTATTGGACGGGGGGCTATAGCAATCAGCCCCAGCATTTT. The chain couples TRBV5-4 to TRBJ1-5, with D perhaps TRBD1 (6 bases). The CDR3 has 17 amino acids. V gave up 3 bases and J gave up 0 bases, with 16 bases separating them. Germline CDR1 reads SGHNT; CDR2 reads YYREEE (reference sequence).

J is TRBJ2-4 and V is TRBV30, with D tentatively TRBD1 or TRBD2 (5 bases each). Germline assignment: CDR1 GTSNPN and CDR2 SVGIG (reference sequence). The CDR3 totals 12 residues. V shed 1 base and J shed 8 bases, with 9 bases lying between them. The CDR3 spells CAWSEGPDIQYF. The CDR3 DNA follows: TGTGCCTGGAGTGAGGGACCCGACATTCAGTACTTC.

The CDR3 sequence is CASSPPGGEDEAFF. DNA of the CDR3: TGCGCCAGCAGCCCCCCGGGGGGGGAGGATGAAGCTTTCTTT. The chain recombines TRBV5-1 with TRBJ1-1; TRBD1 is a possible D gene (5 bases). Trimming removed 4 bases at V and 7 bases at J, with 17 bases between. The CDR3 has 14 residues. From germline, CDR1 is SGHRS and CDR2 YFSETQ.

The rearrangement joins TRBV25-1 to TRBJ2-5; D is perhaps TRBD2 (7 bases). Trimming stripped 0 bases from V and 4 bases from J, with 18 bases between. The length of the CDR3 is 17 residues. CDR1 and CDR2 (germline): MGHDK, SYGVNS. CDR3 DNA sequence: TGTGCCAGCAGTGAATATCGGCCTGGGGGAGGGGGAGAGACCCAGTACTTC. Translation gives CASSEYRPGGGGETQYF.